A selection of T cell receptor beta chains follows, all from one sample in a study of cytomegalovirus exposure and HLA in healthy donors. Here immunoSEQ multiplex PCR was the method, and the copy in TCRdb shows in-frame clones only, minus some. The sample lists fewer than 110,000 clones, 60% to 85% seen once, with less than 11% in the top ten. The sample comprised PBMCs. The origin of the receptors is a man in his fifties or sixties in good health and CMV-seronegative. Both conserved end residues are part of each CDR3. The D gene is left open where the match is weak. Clone size appears in some rows only: once, few, many, or a class for an expanded clone.

d_call,j_call,clone_size,v_call,cdr3_nt,cdr3_aa
TRBD2,TRBJ2-3,.,TRBV7-3,TGTGCCAGCAGCTTGCGAGCGGGAGGATCAGATACGCAGTATTTT,CASSLRAGGSDTQYF
.,TRBJ1-5,.,TRBV5-1,TGCGCCAGCAGTCCTGAAGGGGATAGCAATCAGCCCCAGCATTTT,CASSPEGDSNQPQHF
.,TRBJ1-1,.,TRBV28,TGTGCCAGCAGTACCAGGACGTTGGGGGCGAACACTGAAGCTTTCTTT,CASSTRTLGANTEAFF
.,TRBJ2-7,once,TRBV30,TGTGCCTGGAGGGGCGGACAACCCTACGAGCAGTACTTC,CAWRGGQPYEQYF
.,TRBJ1-5,.,TRBV5-1,TGCGCCAGCAGGTTGGTGCCGGACTCTAGCAATCAGCCCCAGCATTTT,CASRLVPDSSNQPQHF
TRBD1,TRBJ1-6,.,TRBV7-3,TGTGCCAGCAGCTTAAGGGGACAGAGGAATTCACCCCTCCACTTT,CASSLRGQRNSPLHF
.,TRBJ1-2,.,TRBV7-2,TGTGCCAGCAGCCCCGCAGGGTACTATGGCTACACCTTC,CASSPAGYYGYTF
.,TRBJ1-1,.,TRBV14,TGTGCCAGCAGCCAGCGTCAGGGTGGCACTGAAGCTTTCTTT,CASSQRQGGTEAFF
TRBD1,TRBJ2-3,.,TRBV7-3,TGTGCCAGCAGCGCGGGACAGGTTCCAGATACGCAGTATTTT,CASSAGQVPDTQYF
.,TRBJ2-2,.,TRBV18,TGTGCCAGCTCACCACGAGGTGCCACCGGGGAGCTGTTTTTT,CASSPRGATGELFF
TRBD1,TRBJ2-1,few,TRBV28,TGTGCCAGCAGTGGGCAAAAGGGGGCTAGTCTTAGTCTGAAGTTCTTC,CASSGQKGASLSLKFF
TRBD1,TRBJ1-1,.,TRBV27,TGTGCCAGCAGTGCCAGGACAGGAGCCCTCGGGGAAGCTTTCTTT,CASSARTGALGEAFF
TRBD2,TRBJ2-2,once,TRBV14,TGTGCCAGCAGCCAAAGTCGGGGGGTTAGCACCGGGGAGCTGTTTTTT,CASSQSRGVSTGELFF
.,TRBJ1-1,.,TRBV7-2,TGTGCCAGCAGCGACAGACAGTTACAAGTAGGGAACACTGAAGCTTTCTTT,CASSDRQLQVGNTEAFF
TRBD1,TRBJ2-6,.,TRBV18,TGTGCCAGCTCACCGACAGGGGCTGGGGCCAACGTCCTGACTTTC,CASSPTGAGANVLTF
.,TRBJ1-5,.,TRBV6-6,TGTGCCAGCAGATCCTCTGGGGGGTTCTTTCAGCCCCAGCATTTT,CASRSSGGFFQPQHF
TRBD1,TRBJ1-5,.,TRBV5-1,TGCGCCAGCAGCCGGACACAGGGGGATCAGCCCCAGCATTTT,CASSRTQGDQPQHF
.,TRBJ2-3,.,TRBV7-9,TGTGCCAGCAGTCAAATCCCTTATACTAGCACAGATACGCAGTATTTT,CASSQIPYTSTDTQYF
TRBD1,TRBJ2-2,.,TRBV7-3,TGTGCCAGCAGCCGGACAGGGGCGAACACCGGGGAGCTGTTTTTT,CASSRTGANTGELFF
TRBD2,TRBJ2-7,.,TRBV5-4,TGTGCCAGCAGCCCGGGACTAGCGGGGTACGAGCAGTACTTC,CASSPGLAGYEQYF
.,TRBJ1-4,.,TRBV5-5,TGTGCCAGCAGCTTAGACCAGGGGTCAACTAATGAAAAACTGTTTTTT,CASSLDQGSTNEKLFF
.,TRBJ2-7,.,TRBV30,TGTGCCTGGAGCCAGTCTCATTCCGTGCAGTACTTC,CAWSQSHSVQYF
TRBD2,TRBJ2-1,.,TRBV4-1,TGCGCCAGCAGCCAAGACCCACCGGGACTAGTCTTTGCGGCTGAGCAGTTCTTC,CASSQDPPGLVFAAEQFF
TRBD1,TRBJ1-4,.,TRBV30,TGTGCCTGGAGGCTACAGGGGGGCAATGAAAAACTGTTTTTT,CAWRLQGGNEKLFF
.,TRBJ1-1,.,TRBV28,TGTGCCAGCAGTTTAAGGCAGGGGCTAACTGAAGCTTTCTTT,CASSLRQGLTEAFF
.,TRBJ1-2,.,TRBV6-5,TGTGCCAGCAGTTACGGACAGCCCTTGGACTACACCTTC,CASSYGQPLDYTF
.,TRBJ2-2,few,TRBV5-1,TGCGCCAGCAGCTTAGGACAGAACACCGGGGAGCTGTTTTTT,CASSLGQNTGELFF
.,TRBJ2-3,.,TRBV7-2,TGTGCCAGCAGCTCCACGGGTACCTTTAGCACAGATACGCAGTATTTT,CASSSTGTFSTDTQYF
TRBD2,TRBJ2-1,.,TRBV6-6,TGTGCCAGCAGTGGACAAGGGACTAGCGGGAGTTTTCGGTTCTTC,CASSGQGTSGSFRFF
TRBD1,TRBJ1-6,few,TRBV19,TGTGCCAGTAGCCCTGAGGGAGGACAGGGGTCAAATTCACCCCTCCACTTT,CASSPEGGQGSNSPLHF
TRBD1,TRBJ2-4,.,TRBV5-1,TGCGCCAGCAGCTTGACAGGGGGCGATTTGGACATTCAGTACTTC,CASSLTGGDLDIQYF
TRBD1,TRBJ1-5,.,TRBV18,TGTGCCAGCTCACCGCTAGGACAGGGGGCCGGCAATCAGCCCCAGCATTTT,CASSPLGQGAGNQPQHF
.,TRBJ2-3,.,TRBV7-3,TGTGCCAGCAGCTCCCCGGGAGACGCAGATACGCAGTATTTT,CASSSPGDADTQYF
TRBD2,TRBJ2-3,few,TRBV5-1,TGCGCCAGCAGCTTGGGACTAGCGGGGGACCTTAGCACAGATACGCAGTATTTT,CASSLGLAGDLSTDTQYF
.,TRBJ1-1,once,TRBV6-6,TGTGCCAGCAGTTACTCGAAGCGGCAAGACACTGAAGCTTTCTTT,CASSYSKRQDTEAFF
TRBD1,TRBJ1-6,few,TRBV30,TGTGCCTGGAGTAAAGGGGGCAATAATTCACCCCTCCACTTT,CAWSKGGNNSPLHF
TRBD2,TRBJ2-5,.,TRBV5-1,TGCGCCAGCAGCCCGATGGGGGGGCAAGAGACCCAGTACTTC,CASSPMGGQETQYF
.,TRBJ1-2,.,TRBV30,TGTGCCTGGAGTGGGCAGGGGTATGGCTACACCTTC,CAWSGQGYGYTF
.,TRBJ2-7,.,TRBV5-1,TGCGCCAGCAGCTTGGCCCCCGGGATGACGAAAGACGAGCAGTACTTC,CASSLAPGMTKDEQYF
.,TRBJ2-7,once,TRBV7-9,TGTGCCAGCAGCCGGGGTTCTTACGAGCAGTACTTC,CASSRGSYEQYF
.,TRBJ1-4,.,TRBV7-9,TGTGCCAGCAGCCCTCGGACAGCTAATGAAAAACTGTTTTTT,CASSPRTANEKLFF
TRBD2,TRBJ2-5,.,TRBV5-4,TGTGCCAGCAGCTTGGGACTAGCGAGCTACCAAGAGACCCAGTACTTC,CASSLGLASYQETQYF
.,TRBJ2-3,.,TRBV19,TGTGCCAGTAGCAAGTGGGGACACAGCACAGATACGCAGTATTTT,CASSKWGHSTDTQYF
.,TRBJ1-1,few,TRBV9,TGTGCCAGCAGCGTAGGGGCAGGGGCAGGCACTGAAGCTTTCTTT,CASSVGAGAGTEAFF
TRBD1,TRBJ2-5,once,TRBV9,TGTGCCAGCAGCGCGCGACCGGGACAGGGGGCTCAAACCCAGTACTTC,CASSARPGQGAQTQYF
TRBD1,TRBJ1-2,once,TRBV6-1,TGTGCCAGTAGTGATTGGACAGGGGTTGGCTACACCTTC,CASSDWTGVGYTF
.,TRBJ2-5,.,TRBV7-8,TGTGCCAGCAGCTCACGAGAGGGGGAGGAGACCCAGTACTTC,CASSSREGEETQYF
.,TRBJ2-4,many,TRBV2,TGTGCCAGCAGGGCCCCAGGGCCTAAAAACATTCAGTACTTC,CASRAPGPKNIQYF
.,TRBJ2-2,.,TRBV19,TGTGCCAGTAGTATTAACGGTATGAACACCGGGGAGCTGTTTTTT,CASSINGMNTGELFF
TRBD2,TRBJ2-1,few,TRBV7-9,TGTGCCAGCACCCTGGGGAGCGGGGAAGTCAATGAGCAGTTCTTC,CASTLGSGEVNEQFF
TRBD1,TRBJ1-1,.,TRBV7-8,TGTGCCAGCAGAGGGGGGACAGCGAACACTGAAGCTTTCTTT,CASRGGTANTEAFF
.,TRBJ2-7,.,TRBV28,TGTGCCAGCAGTTTAGGGGGGGGCAGGGTTAAGGGCGAGCAGTACTTC,CASSLGGGRVKGEQYF
TRBD2,TRBJ2-1,few,TRBV7-3,TGTGCCAGCAGCCAGGGAGGGGTGCAGTTCTTC,CASSQGGVQFF
TRBD2,TRBJ2-7,.,TRBV2,TGTGCCAGCCGAGGACTAGCGGGAACCCCTAACGAGCAGTACTTC,CASRGLAGTPNEQYF
.,TRBJ2-7,few,TRBV30,TGTGCCTGGTCTCCGCGGAGCTCCTACGAGCAGTACTTC,CAWSPRSSYEQYF
.,TRBJ1-2,few,TRBV5-1,TGCGCCAGCAGCTTGGAGGGCGAGGGCTATGGCTACACCTTC,CASSLEGEGYGYTF
.,TRBJ1-5,.,TRBV6-6,TGTGCCAGCTCCGGGTCAGGGGTGGGGAGTCAGCCCCAGCATTTT,CASSGSGVGSQPQHF